The clone carrying this T cell receptor (beta chain) was seen a handful of times. Its antigen is currently unknown. This specimen comes from a study of T-cell memory formation after mild COVID-19. Findings and limits, study-wide: Day 37-peaking second-wave clones had unconfirmed SARS-CoV-2 specificity. Balance between CD4 and CD8 was seen in clones contracting day 15 to 85, and a CD4+ lean was seen in later expanders. The appearance of some responding clones in pre-infection memory suggested that cross-reactive memory joined. Mostly located in CM and EM were contracting CD4+ clones, with contracting CD8+ clones located in EMRA.

TCRdb used MiXCR to reprocess the 5' RACE reads, holding one entry per CDR3 protein. The table lists 110,000 or so distinct CDR3 sequences, 20% to 25% of them singletons. From germline, CDR1 is DFQATT and CDR2 SNEGSKA (reference sequence). The germline V and J ends were trimmed by 1 base and 0 bases, with 7 bases remaining between them. The CDR3 is 14 residues long. The genes are TRBV20-1 and TRBJ2-1; D possibly corresponds to TRBD1 (5 bases). Material: PBMCs or a T cell subset sorted from them (not recorded which). The receptor was derived from a young man who had mild COVID-19 (a few samples of this study predate the infection). Cell type and time point are not known. The DNA for the CDR3 is TGCAGTGCTAGAGGGGGCACCTCCTACAATGAGCAGTTCTTC. Translated, it gives CSARGGTSYNEQFF.